This TCR beta chain was profiled in a study of CD8 T cells in ankylosing spondylitis. The study, taken as a whole, reports: For ankylosing spondylitis blood, a TCR beta motif of about 8 highly homologous variants appeared characteristic. Prior literature has documented some motif variants in synovial fluid and blood from reactive arthritis. Disease-linked clones displayed a CD8+ phenotype and appeared relatively rarely in peripheral blood.

This clonotype has at least ten counts. Its cognate antigen is unknown. The CDR3 has 15 amino acids. In germline, CDR1 is SGHAT, CDR2 FQNNGV. Trimming pared 5 bases from V and 0 bases from J, leaving 11 bases between. TCRdb re-derived calls from the 5' RACE reads in MiXCR, one entry per CDR3 protein. The sample comprises about 240,000 distinct CDR3 sequences, roughly a tenth of which are singletons, and around 3% rests with the top ten. Sequenced sample: blood, either unsorted or a sorted T cell fraction (not recorded which). This receptor was identified in a male donor with ankylosing spondylitis or in good health (not recorded which). J is TRBJ1-3 and V is TRBV11-2; no firm D call. CDR3 region: CASSPSAVSGNTIYF. CDR3 nucleotide sequence: TGTGCCAGCAGCCCTTCGGCGGTCTCTGGAAACACCATATATTTT.